This is a list of T cell receptor beta chains from one sample in a study of blood T cell repertoires in COVID-19. Assay used: immunoSEQ multiplex PCR; TCRdb lists only in-frame clones, some missing. In the table there are about 240,000 clones, roughly 87% of which are singletons. Specimen: peripheral blood. Receptor source: a man between 60 and 70 years old who had recovered from COVID-19. CDR3s include the opening cysteine and the closing phenylalanine or tryptophan. The D gene is left open where the match is weak. For some rows the clone size is stated as once, few or many, or as a class when expanded; others skip it.

>.|.|16|TRBJ2-1|TRBV5-6
TGTGCCAGCAGCTTGGCCGAAGGGTTCGGTAGGGGTGAGCAGTTCTTC
CASSLAEGFGRGEQFF
>.|.|19|TRBJ1-6|TRBV19
TGTGCCAGTAGTATAACGGGTTTCCAGGGGAGCTCCTATAATTCACCCCTCCACTTT
CASSITGFQGSSYNSPLHF
>.|.|14|TRBJ2-3|TRBV19
TGTGCCAGTAGTATTTCTTGGGCGACAGATACGCAGTATTTT
CASSISWATDTQYF
>.|.|15|TRBJ1-2|TRBV7-9
TGTGCCAGTACATGGGCACTTTTCGATAACTATGGCTACACCTTC
CASTWALFDNYGYTF
>TRBD1|.|20|TRBJ2-7|TRBV19
TGTGCCACTACGCCAGGTCGGGACAGGGCCCAGGAGGTCAGCGGGAACGAGCAGTACTTC
CATTPGRDRAQEVSGNEQYF
>.|once|13|TRBJ1-1|TRBV2
TGTGCCAGCACAAGACAGATGAACACTGAAGCTTTCTTT
CASTRQMNTEAFF
>.|.|14|TRBJ1-1|TRBV10-3
TGTGCCATCAGGCAGGGGATTGAGAACACTGAAGCTTTCTTT
CAIRQGIENTEAFF
>.|.|14|TRBJ1-6|TRBV7-2
TGTGCCAGCAGCTTAGTGGCAGGGAATTCACCCCTCCACTTT
CASSLVAGNSPLHF
>.|.|15|TRBJ1-6|TRBV13
TGTGCCAGCAGCCTCAAGACAGGAGGTGGTTCACCCCTCCACTTT
CASSLKTGGGSPLHF
>.|.|16|TRBJ1-2|TRBV4-1
TGCGCCAGCAGCCAAGTTCGTCTTACCATCGGGTATGGCTACACCTTC
CASSQVRLTIGYGYTF
>TRBD1|.|16|TRBJ1-4|TRBV28
TGTGCCAGCAGTTCTATTCGGGGACAGAGATCCGAAAAACTGTTTTTT
CASSSIRGQRSEKLFF
>.|.|14|TRBJ1-5|TRBV27
TGTGCCAGCAGTTCCGGACAGTTCCAATGGCCCCAGCATTTT
CASSSGQFQWPQHF
>TRBD1|.|13|TRBJ1-2|TRBV10-3
TGTGCCATCAGGGACAGGGGGGACGACGGCTACACCTTC
CAIRDRGDDGYTF
>TRBD2|few|17|TRBJ2-1|TRBV27
TGTGCCAGCAGTCCGGGGTCGGGGCGGGGGGGACGAAATGAGCAGTTCTTC
CASSPGSGRGGRNEQFF
>.|.|15|TRBJ2-2|TRBV14
TGTGCCAGCAGCCCCCTAGGGGGGGTGGCCCTTGAGCTGTTTTTT
CASSPLGGVALELFF
>TRBD1|.|15|TRBJ2-7|TRBV10-2
TGCGCCAGCATCCCCCCCACCGGGACAGGCTACGAGCAGTACTTC
CASIPPTGTGYEQYF
>.|.|16|TRBJ1-3|TRBV6-1
TGTGCCAGCAGTGATGGGGCCCCGTACTCTGGAAACACCATATATTTT
CASSDGAPYSGNTIYF
>TRBD1|.|15|TRBJ1-1|TRBV5-6
TGTGCCAGCAGCTTGGCCTCGGCAGGGGGAGATCCAGCTTTCTTT
CASSLASAGGDPAFF
>TRBD1|.|15|TRBJ2-3|TRBV5-1
TGCGCCAGCAGCTTAGGGGACAGTGGGTCAGATACGCAGTATTTT
CASSLGDSGSDTQYF
>.|few|15|TRBJ1-5|TRBV19
TGTGCCAGTAGTATAATGGAGGGAAGCAATCAGCCCCAGCATTTT
CASSIMEGSNQPQHF
>.|.|16|TRBJ2-6|TRBV6-6
TGTGCCAGCAGCCATTTACAGGGCTCTGGGGCCAACGTCCTGACTTTC
CASSHLQGSGANVLTF
>TRBD2|.|16|TRBJ2-6|TRBV7-9
TGTGCCAGCAGCTCCTTCGGGAGGTCTGGGGCCAACGTCCTGACTTTC
CASSSFGRSGANVLTF
>.|.|15|TRBJ1-2|TRBV5-1
TGCGCCAGCAGCTCCTCTCCGGGGGGGAGCTATGGCTACACCTTC
CASSSSPGGSYGYTF
>.|.|11|TRBJ2-2|TRBV27
TGTGCCAGCACGGGTTCCGGGGAGCTGTTTTTT
CASTGSGELFF
>TRBD1|.|15|TRBJ2-7|TRBV7-2
TGTGCCAGCAGCTTAGTAGGGACAGGGGCCTACGAGCAGTACTTC
CASSLVGTGAYEQYF
>.|.|17|TRBJ1-4|TRBV28
TGTGCCAGCAGCCCCGTTGCCCCAGGGGCAACTAATGAAAAACTGTTTTTT
CASSPVAPGATNEKLFF
>.|few|14|TRBJ2-1|TRBV5-1
TGCGCCAGCAAGCGGGTAGCGGCCTACAATGAGCAGTTCTTC
CASKRVAAYNEQFF
>TRBD1|.|15|TRBJ1-2|TRBV11-2
TGTGCCAGCAGCCCTAACAGGGGCCAGAACTATGGCTACACCTTC
CASSPNRGQNYGYTF
>.|.|13|TRBJ2-6|TRBV2
TGTGCCAGCAGTGCTCGTGGGGCCAACGTCCTGACTTTC
CASSARGANVLTF
>.|.|13|TRBJ1-6|TRBV10-3
TGTGCCATCAGGGGGACTTATAATTCACCCCTCCACTTT
CAIRGTYNSPLHF
>TRBD1|.|16|TRBJ2-2|TRBV3-1/TRBV3-2
TGTGCCAGCAGCCAGGGGACAGGGTCGAACACCGGGGAGCTGTTTTTT
CASSQGTGSNTGELFF
>TRBD1|.|17|TRBJ1-2|TRBV19
TGTGCCAGTACTTCCGTGGTAGAAACAGGGGGCGGCGATGGCTACACCTTC
CASTSVVETGGGDGYTF
>TRBD1|.|15|TRBJ2-1|TRBV6-1
TGTGCCAGCAGTGATCCCCAGGACAGGGGATATGAGCAGTTCTTC
CASSDPQDRGYEQFF